One and the same sample provided the 24 T cell receptor beta chains below, sequenced in a study of T-cell memory formation after mild COVID-19. In TCRdb, the 5' RACE reads were re-called with MiXCR into one record per CDR3 protein. This sample has approximately 340,000 distinct CDR3 sequences, with approximately 15% found just once. The sample consisted of PBMCs or a T cell subset sorted from them (not recorded which). These receptor sequences come from a man in his late teens or twenties who had mild COVID-19 (a few samples of this study predate the infection). Cell type and time point are not known.

The J gene is TRBJ1-4, the V gene TRBV7-8; 9 bases match TRBD1. Losses at the gene ends were 5 bases for V and 7 bases for J; bases not matched to a gene: 8. This CDR3 is 15 amino acids long. CDR1 and CDR2 (germline): SGHVS, FQNEAQ. The DNA of the CDR3 is TGTGCCAGCAGCCCAATCCGGGACAGGGCTGAAAAACTGTTTTTT. Amino acid sequence: CASSPIRDRAEKLFF.

This clonotype has a handful of counts. The chain has TRBV20-1 and TRBJ2-3, with D possibly matching TRBD1 (7 bases). V dropped 0 bases and J dropped 1 base, with 14 bases sitting between them. The CDR3 consists of 16 residues. The germline gives CDR1 DFQATT, CDR2 SNEGSKA (reference sequence). As DNA, the CDR3 is TGCAGTGCTAGAGATTTAGGCAGGGGGGGCACAGATACGCAGTATTTT. It specifies CSARDLGRGGTDTQYF.

This clonotype was seen a handful of times. This rearrangement joins TRBV12-3 or TRBV12-4 to TRBJ2-5; 7 bases agree with TRBD2. The ends lost 3 bases at V and 3 bases at J; junction bases unmatched: 4. The CDR3 covers 14 residues. The CDR3 DNA is TGTGCCAGCAGTTTGAGGCTAGCGGAAGAGACCCAGTACTTC. Translating gives CASSLRLAEETQYF.

Only a few counts were recorded for this clonotype. The V gene is TRBV7-8, the J gene TRBJ2-3; D may be TRBD2 (5 bases). This CDR3 contains 14 residues. Per germline, CDR1 SGHVS and CDR2 FQNEAQ. V dropped 7 bases and J dropped 3 bases, with 14 bases sitting between them. CDR3 in amino acids: CASTLAQRTDTQYF. The CDR3 DNA reads as TGTGCCAGCACCCTGGCCCAGCGGACAGATACGCAGTATTTT.

This clonotype was observed at least ten times. V is TRBV18 and J is TRBJ1-1; unclear D gene. V was pared by 1 base and J by 6 bases, with 6 bases between. CDR3 length: 12 residues. From germline, CDR1 is KGHSH and CDR2 LQKENI. The CDR3 sequence: CASSPRGPEAFF. CDR3 nucleotides: TGTGCCAGCTCACCACGAGGGCCTGAAGCTTTCTTT.

The chain couples TRBV5-1 to TRBJ2-5, with unresolved D. Trimming shortened V by 4 bases and J by 2 bases, and 9 bases separated the two germline ends. This CDR3 contains 13 residues. CDR1 and CDR2 from the germline V gene are SGHRS and YFSETQ. For the CDR3, the DNA is TGCGCCAGCAGCGCCACTTTTCAAGAGACCCAGTACTTC. Protein sequence: CASSATFQETQYF. Looking up the rest from reference TRBV5-1 and TRBJ2-5 gives the full variable domain: KAGVTQTPRYLIKTRGQQVTLSCSPISGHRSVSWYQQTPGQGLQFLFEYFSETQRNKGNFPGRFSGRQFSNSRSEMNVSTLELGDSALYLCASSATFQETQYFGPGTRLLVL.

This clonotype came up many times. This chain uses TRBV5-1 with TRBJ1-4; no clear D. Germline V lookup: CDR1 SGHRS, CDR2 YFSETQ. The CDR3 contains 15 residues. V gave up 0 bases and J gave up 3 bases, with 9 bases separating them. CDR3 sequence reads: CASSLAGPPNEKLFF. In DNA form, the CDR3 reads TGCGCCAGCAGCTTGGCCGGCCCGCCTAATGAAAAACTGTTTTTT.

The J gene is TRBJ2-2, the V gene TRBV11-2; maybe TRBD2 (6 bases). Germline lookup yields CDR1 SGHAT and CDR2 FQNNGV. This CDR3 has 15 residues. V shed 3 bases and J shed 2 bases, with 10 bases lying between them. The DNA for the CDR3 is TGTGCCAGCAGCTTTTCCGGGAGTAACACCGGGGAGCTGTTTTTT. This sequence encodes CASSFSGSNTGELFF.

CDR3 in amino acids: CASRDSTDSPLHF. CDR3 DNA: TGCGCCAGCAGGGACAGCACCGATTCACCCCTCCACTTT. This rearrangement joins TRBV5-1 to TRBJ1-6, with D possibly TRBD1 on 6 matching bases. The germline V gene has CDR1 SGHRS and CDR2 YFSETQ. Deletions cut 5 bases from V and 8 bases from J, with 11 bases between. CDR3 size: 13 residues.

This clonotype has more than one count but fewer than ten. The rearrangement links TRBV5-1 to TRBJ2-7, with no clear D. Trimming took 0 bases from V and 7 from J, leaving 11 bases between them. CDR3 length: 13 residues. Germline V gene data show CDR1 as SGHRS and CDR2 as YFSETQ. CDR3 in amino acids: CASSLGPGEEQYV. The CDR3, as DNA: TGCGCCAGCAGCTTGGGTCCGGGTGAAGAGCAGTACGTC.

The chain carries TRBV6-1 and TRBJ1-4; TRBD1 might be the D (6 bases). Germline V CDR1 and CDR2: MNHNS, SASEGT. This CDR3 spans 14 amino acids. V lost 8 bases and J 7 bases, leaving 17 bases between the germline ends. CDR3 in amino acids: CASFGGAGAEKLFF. Written as DNA, the CDR3 is TGTGCCAGCTTTGGGGGGGCAGGCGCTGAAAAACTGTTTTTT.

The chain carries TRBV27 and TRBJ2-2; D unclear. CDR1 and CDR2 (germline): MNHEY, SMNVEV (reference sequence). This CDR3 has 15 residues. Trimming removed 2 bases from V and 2 bases from J, with 9 bases in between. The CDR3 bases are TGTGCCAGCAGTTTAGGCTGGGTTAACACCGGGGAGCTGTTTTTT. It yields the protein CASSLGWVNTGELFF.

In its sample, this clonotype was seen a few times. V and J are TRBV5-1 and TRBJ2-3; no firm D call. Between the trimmed V and J ends, which lost 6 bases and 2 bases, there was a span of 13 bases. Germline V CDR1 and CDR2: SGHRS, YFSETQ. This CDR3 spans 14 amino acids. CDR3 sequence (DNA): TGCGCCAGCAAAACCCACTTGTTCACAGATACGCAGTATTTT. Its protein product is CASKTHLFTDTQYF. Full variable domain (missing parts from reference TRBV5-1 and TRBJ2-3): KAGVTQTPRYLIKTRGQQVTLSCSPISGHRSVSWYQQTPGQGLQFLFEYFSETQRNKGNFPGRFSGRQFSNSRSEMNVSTLELGDSALYLCASKTHLFTDTQYFGPGTRLTVL.

This clonotype is a singleton in its sample. The chain links TRBV6-5 to TRBJ2-7, with 8 bases aligning to TRBD1. The CDR3 has 16 residues. J gave up 6 bases and V 6 bases, and 16 bases lay outside the gene matches. Germline CDR1 MNHEY, CDR2 SVGAGI. The CDR3 reads CASSRVVGTGGFEQYF. For the CDR3, the DNA is TGTGCCAGCAGCCGTGTTGTAGGGACAGGCGGTTTCGAGCAGTACTTC.

This clonotype has only a few counts. This rearrangement joins TRBV2 to TRBJ2-3; 10 bases fit TRBD2. The CDR3 spans 18 residues. The junction had 13 bases not matched to a gene; V was cut back by 4 bases and J by 3 bases. Germline lookup yields CDR1 SNHLY and CDR2 FYNNEI. CDR3 nucleotide sequence: TGTGCCAGCAGTGTGAAGACTAGCGGGTCTAGGAGGACAGATACGCAGTATTTT. The encoded protein is CASSVKTSGSRRTDTQYF.

The chain has TRBV4-1 and TRBJ2-2; D tentatively fits TRBD1 or TRBD2 (6 bases each). Germline assignment: CDR1 MGHRA and CDR2 YSYEKL. Deletions cut 0 bases from V and 1 base from J, with 9 bases between. This CDR3 spans 16 amino acids. This CDR3 is CASSQEEGQNTGELFF. The CDR3 coding sequence is TGCGCCAGCAGCCAAGAGGAGGGACAGAACACCGGGGAGCTGTTTTTT.

This clonotype was recorded at least ten times. The chain employs TRBV5-1 and TRBJ2-3; TRBD2 is a possible D gene (7 bases). Germline V gene sequence: CDR1 SGHRS, CDR2 YFSETQ. The CDR3 spans 16 residues. V lost 1 base, J lost 2 bases, and 14 bases lay in between. CDR3 DNA sequence: TGCGCCAGCAGCTTGAGGGTGGGGGGGCCCACAGATACGCAGTATTTT. The encoded protein is CASSLRVGGPTDTQYF.

The chain couples TRBV14 to TRBJ1-2; possibly TRBD1 for D (6 bases). Per the germline V gene, CDR1 is SGHDN and CDR2 is FVKESK. The CDR3 sequence is 14 residues long. V was shortened by 4 bases and J by 8 bases, with 17 bases between the two germline ends. The CDR3 reads CASSLNLQGDGYTF. CDR3 coding DNA: TGTGCCAGCAGCCTTAACTTACAGGGAGACGGCTACACCTTC.

The CDR3 sequence is CASSYDGPYGYTF. CDR3 in DNA: TGTGCCAGCAGTTACGACGGGCCTTATGGCTACACCTTC. The chain links TRBV6-2 or TRBV6-3 to TRBJ1-2, with D unresolved. Germline V CDR1 and CDR2: MNHEY, SVGEGT. The CDR3 length is 13 residues. V lost 2 bases to trimming and J lost 5 bases, with 9 bases between them.

The sample holds a few counts of this clonotype. The J gene is TRBJ2-5, the V gene TRBV2; 8 bases match TRBD2. With 10 bases clipped from V and 2 bases from J, the junction kept 6 bases outside the gene matches. Germline CDR1 SNHLY, CDR2 FYNNEI. This CDR3 contains 13 residues. The CDR3 region has the DNA TGTGCCAAAGTCGGGACTAGGCAAGAGACCCAGTACTTC. This encodes CAKVGTRQETQYF.

A few counts support this clonotype. The V gene is TRBV19, the J gene TRBJ2-3, with D possibly being TRBD2 (5 bases). Trimming left V 3 bases short and J 0 bases short, with 10 bases between. The CDR3 spans 15 residues. The germline gives CDR1 LNHDA, CDR2 SQIVND (reference sequence). The chain's CDR3 is CASSIGSGSTDTQYF. The CDR3 DNA reads as TGTGCCAGTAGTATCGGTTCGGGGAGCACAGATACGCAGTATTTT.

The chain joins TRBV7-2 to TRBJ2-7; no firm D call. Germline V gene data show CDR1 as SGHTA and CDR2 as FQGNSA. The length of the CDR3 is 15 residues. The germline V and J ends were trimmed by 4 bases and 1 base, with 14 bases remaining between them. The CDR3 coding sequence is TGTGCCAGCAGCTCCGACCCCTTTGGGTCCTACGAGCAGTACGTC. Its protein product is CASSSDPFGSYEQYV.

The chain combines TRBV4-3 with TRBJ1-3; D is unresolved. Trimming removed 1 base from V and 3 bases from J, with 4 bases in between. The CDR3 has 13 amino acids. CDR1 is LGHNA and CDR2 is YSLEER in the germline V gene. CDR3 DNA sequence: TGCGCCAGCAGCCAAGTTAATGGAAACACCATATATTTT. Amino acids: CASSQVNGNTIYF.

The chain links TRBV12-3 or TRBV12-4 to TRBJ2-2; 8 nucleotides line up with TRBD2. CDR3 length: 15 amino acids. J gave up 5 bases and V 6 bases, and 8 bases lay outside the gene matches. The CDR3 nucleotides are TGTGCCAGCAGCCACGGGGGGGCAGGAACCGGGGAGCTGTTTTTT. It encodes CASSHGGAGTGELFF.